This TCR beta chain is from a study of monozygotic twins with inflammatory bowel disease. Regarding the study as a whole: Support was absent for any single strong signal or clonotype linked to IBD. Lower sharing of clonotypes with other individuals was seen in IBD patients than in healthy twins. This was most marked in patients showing signs of disease activity. Resolution of different T cell subtypes was not achieved. Patients with IBD had less TCRbeta diversity (inverse Simpson) than their healthy co-twins.

Points on this clonotype: Its target is not known.

TCRdb processed the 5' RACE reads again and assigns one entry to each CDR3 protein, with no DNA. This sample carries a few hundred thousand distinct CDR3 sequences, with about 2.5% going to the ten biggest clones. The CDR3 contains 17 residues. Germline V lookup: CDR1 MDHEN, CDR2 SYDVKM. The clonotype originates from a human donor with ulcerative colitis or Crohn's disease, or a healthy co-twin of an affected twin (not recorded which). The material sequenced was blood. The chain has TRBV28 and TRBJ2-2; as DNA is missing, the TRBD2 call by TCRdb cannot be tested. The CDR3 here is CASSTDREGPNTGELFF.